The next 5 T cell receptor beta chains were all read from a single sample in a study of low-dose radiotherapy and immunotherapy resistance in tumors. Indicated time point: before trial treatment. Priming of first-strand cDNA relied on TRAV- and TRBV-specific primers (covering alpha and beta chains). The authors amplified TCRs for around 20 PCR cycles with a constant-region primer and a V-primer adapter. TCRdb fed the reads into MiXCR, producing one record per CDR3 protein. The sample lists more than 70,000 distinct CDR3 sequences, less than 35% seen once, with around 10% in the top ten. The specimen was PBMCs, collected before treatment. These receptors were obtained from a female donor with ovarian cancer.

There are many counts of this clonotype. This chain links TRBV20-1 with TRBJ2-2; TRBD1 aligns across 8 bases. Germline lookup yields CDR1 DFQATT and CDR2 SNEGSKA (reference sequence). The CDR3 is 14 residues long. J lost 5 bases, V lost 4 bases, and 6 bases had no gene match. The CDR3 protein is CSAKGQGGTGELFF. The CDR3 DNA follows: TGCAGTGCTAAAGGACAGGGTGGGACCGGGGAGCTGTTTTTT.

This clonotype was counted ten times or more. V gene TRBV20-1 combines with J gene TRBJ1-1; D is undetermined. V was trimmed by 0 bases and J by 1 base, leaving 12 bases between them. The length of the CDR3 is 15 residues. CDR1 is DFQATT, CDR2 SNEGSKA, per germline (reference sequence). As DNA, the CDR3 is TGCAGTGCTAGAGATCGGACTCTCCAGAACACTGAAGCTTTCTTT. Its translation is CSARDRTLQNTEAFF.

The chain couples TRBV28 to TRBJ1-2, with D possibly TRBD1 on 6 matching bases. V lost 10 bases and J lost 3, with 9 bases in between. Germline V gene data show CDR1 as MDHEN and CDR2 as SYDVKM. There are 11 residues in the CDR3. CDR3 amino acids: CATSGDYGYTF. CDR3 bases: TGTGCCACCTCAGGGGACTATGGCTACACCTTC.

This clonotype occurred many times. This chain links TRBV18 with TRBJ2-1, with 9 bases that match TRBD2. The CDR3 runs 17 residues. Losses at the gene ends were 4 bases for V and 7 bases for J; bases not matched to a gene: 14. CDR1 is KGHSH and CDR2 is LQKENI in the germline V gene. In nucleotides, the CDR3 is TGTGCCAGCTCACAGGCGACTAGCGGTTCCCTATGGAATGAGCAGTTCTTC. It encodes CASSQATSGSLWNEQFF.

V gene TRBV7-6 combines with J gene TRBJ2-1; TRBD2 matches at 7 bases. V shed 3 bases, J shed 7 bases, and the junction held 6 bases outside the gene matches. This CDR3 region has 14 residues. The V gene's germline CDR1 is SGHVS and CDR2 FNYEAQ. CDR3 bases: TGTGCCAGCAGCTTGAGCGGGACGGAGAATGAGCAGTTCTTC. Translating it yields CASSLSGTENEQFF.